Each of the 7 T cell receptor beta chains below was sequenced from the same sample in a study of T cell responses to AZD1222 COVID-19 vaccine. Some clones are missing from TCRdb's copy, which holds only in-frame ones; the method was immunoSEQ multiplex PCR. The sample records 95,000 to 100,000 clones, 84% being singletons. The sequences come from peripheral blood, collected 28 days after the second AZD1222 dose. The receptors were gathered from an adult who received the AZD1222 COVID-19 vaccine.

The gene calls are TRBV19 and TRBJ1-5; the D gene is possibly TRBD1 (6 bases). The CDR3 loop spans 15 amino acids. The V and J ends lost 8 bases and 6 bases respectively, with 20 bases between them. Per the germline V gene, CDR1 is LNHDA and CDR2 is SQIVND (reference sequence). The CDR3 here is CASSLSGGGGQPQHF. The DNA for the CDR3 is TGTGCCAGTTCCCTCAGCGGCGGAGGGGGTCAGCCCCAGCATTTT.

The rearrangement joins TRBV6-5 to TRBJ1-4, with unresolved D. There are 14 residues in the CDR3. With 4 bases removed from V and 0 bases from J, the gap between germline ends came to 6 bases. Germline loops: CDR1 MNHEY, CDR2 SVGAGI. For the CDR3, the DNA is TGTGCCAGCAGTTCAGGTGCAACTAATGAAAAACTGTTTTTT. Protein: CASSSGATNEKLFF.

The chain employs TRBV10-2 and TRBJ1-2, with TRBD1 as a possible D gene (5 bases). CDR3 length: 13 amino acids. Germline V lookup: CDR1 WSHSY, CDR2 SAAADI. Trimming took 7 bases from V and 7 from J, leaving 16 bases between them. The CDR3 DNA reads as TGCGCCAGCACTCCGGGGGTGGGGGTTGGCTACACCTTC. It codes for CASTPGVGVGYTF.

V usage is TRBV19 and J usage is TRBJ1-5; TRBD1 aligns across 11 bases. Germline V lookup: CDR1 LNHDA, CDR2 SQIVND (reference sequence). The CDR3 length is 15 residues. V was pared by 5 bases and J by 4 bases, with 4 bases of the junction left unmatched. CDR3 loop: CASSGGQGVNQPQHF. The CDR3 DNA is TGTGCCAGTAGTGGGGGACAGGGGGTAAATCAGCCCCAGCATTTT.

V usage is TRBV18 and J usage is TRBJ1-1; no clear D. Germline V lookup: CDR1 KGHSH, CDR2 LQKENI. Deletions cut 6 bases from V and 7 bases from J, with 12 bases between. This CDR3 is built from 12 residues. CDR3: CASSSMTDEAFF. In DNA, the CDR3 is TGTGCCAGCTCGTCAATGACCGATGAAGCTTTCTTT.

This chain links TRBV3-1 (or the pseudogene TRBV3-2) with TRBJ2-5; D ambiguous. This CDR3 comprises 16 residues. V dropped 1 base and J dropped 3 bases, with 15 bases sitting between them. Germline V gene sequence: CDR1 LGHDT, CDR2 YNNKEL (reference sequence). The CDR3 nucleotides are TGTGCCAGCAGCCAAGCGAAGACAACTGCAAAAGAGACCCAGTACTTC. This encodes CASSQAKTTAKETQYF.

The chain is built from TRBV19 and TRBJ2-1; D possibly corresponds to TRBD2 (5 bases). V lost 9 bases to trimming and J lost 9 bases, with 9 bases between them. Germline CDR1 is LNHDA and CDR2 is SQIVND (reference sequence). This CDR3 spans 10 amino acids. The DNA of the CDR3 is TGTGCCAGCCGGGCGGGTGAGCAGTTCTTC. Translated: CASRAGEQFF.